This TCR beta chain was recovered during a study of patients and donors after allogeneic stem cell transplantation (dated by TCRdb to 2018 to 2021). Many counts were recorded for this clonotype. The antigen it recognizes is unknown. Per-base quality was not reported, and no clone a single base away is much larger than it. The CDR3 spans 13 residues, from the cysteine through the phenylalanine. The entry retains the CDR3 DNA only, 39 bases that are in frame from base 1. V is cut by 3 bases and J by 0 bases, and the space between the germline ends is 8 bases. CDR1 and CDR2 were assigned from the germline V gene (reference sequence) as DFQATT and SNEGSKA. The library was built by means of RT-PCR. The reads were generated on a NextSeq 550. TCRdb reprocessing: public reads trimmed at Q25 with fastp, clones called with MiXCR, in-frame beta chains kept. A single entry per CDR3 protein holds the most common genes and DNA from its merged rows. The sample table lists about a million distinct CDR3 sequences, more than 15% of them with a count of one. The ten biggest clones cover around 6% of the sample.

This receptor was obtained from a human donor who was either an allogeneic HSCT recipient or a stem cell or donor lymphocyte infusion donor (not recorded which). It is not recorded whose cells these are; they may come from a transplant donor. Sequencing was performed on blood, either unsorted or a sorted T cell fraction (not recorded which). The chain uses TRBV20-1 and TRBJ1-1, with no confidently assigned D gene. The CDR3 loop reads CSASDGVNTEAFF. The DNA reads TGCAGTGCTAGTGACGGGGTGAACACTGAAGCTTTCTTT.